A selection of T cell receptor beta chains follows, all from one sample in a study of blood T cells in healthy people across ages. MiXCR, applied by TCRdb to the 5' RACE reads, yields one record per CDR3 protein. The sample records about 1.8 million distinct CDR3 sequences, around half being singletons. The sequenced material came from blood. The receptors stem from a woman aged 35 to 49 in good health. CDR3s include the opening cysteine and the closing phenylalanine or tryptophan. D genes are given only for firm matches. Clone size is stated in some rows and not others, as once, few, many or a class when expanded.

clone size: .; D gene: .; V gene: TRBV6-1; J gene: TRBJ2-7; CDR3 protein: CASLGTQGYEQYF; CDR3 DNA: TGTGCCAGCCTTGGGACACAGGGCTACGAGCAGTACTTC
clone size: .; D gene: .; V gene: TRBV9; J gene: TRBJ1-5; CDR3 protein: CASSDGFDSNQPQHF; CDR3 DNA: TGTGCCAGCAGCGACGGTTTCGATAGCAATCAGCCCCAGCATTTT
clone size: .; D gene: TRBD1; V gene: TRBV4-1; J gene: TRBJ2-7; CDR3 protein: CASSQSQTGAYEQYF; CDR3 DNA: TGCGCCAGCAGCCAAAGTCAGACAGGGGCGTACGAGCAGTACTTC
clone size: once; D gene: .; V gene: TRBV25-1; J gene: TRBJ1-2; CDR3 protein: CASSPSGGGFDYGYTF; CDR3 DNA: TGTGCCAGCAGTCCCTCGGGGGGGGGATTCGACTATGGCTACACCTTC
clone size: once; D gene: TRBD2; V gene: TRBV6-2/TRBV6-3; J gene: TRBJ2-2; CDR3 protein: CASSYPRRAGGVNTGELFF; CDR3 DNA: TGTGCCAGCAGTTACCCCAGGCGAGCGGGGGGTGTGAACACCGGGGAGCTGTTTTTT
clone size: few; D gene: TRBD2; V gene: TRBV12-3/TRBV12-4; J gene: TRBJ2-3; CDR3 protein: CASIPPIGTSGTSDTQYF; CDR3 DNA: TGTGCCAGCATACCCCCAATCGGGACTAGCGGAACTTCAGATACGCAGTATTTT
clone size: few; D gene: .; V gene: TRBV5-1; J gene: TRBJ2-3; CDR3 protein: CASSLGNRLAGTDTQYF; CDR3 DNA: TGCGCCAGCAGCTTGGGAAACCGGCTAGCTGGCACAGATACGCAGTATTTT
clone size: few; D gene: .; V gene: TRBV7-2; J gene: TRBJ2-7; CDR3 protein: CASSLGRDFEQYF; CDR3 DNA: TGTGCCAGCAGCTTAGGCAGGGACTTTGAGCAGTACTTC
clone size: few; D gene: TRBD1; V gene: TRBV6-5; J gene: TRBJ1-2; CDR3 protein: CASMGQGGYGYTF; CDR3 DNA: TGTGCCAGCATGGGACAGGGCGGCTATGGCTACACCTTC
clone size: few; D gene: TRBD2; V gene: TRBV7-2; J gene: TRBJ2-3; CDR3 protein: CASSLGTTHTDTQYF; CDR3 DNA: TGTGCCAGCAGCCTAGGGACTACTCACACAGATACGCAGTATTTT
clone size: few; D gene: .; V gene: TRBV6-2/TRBV6-3; J gene: TRBJ2-7; CDR3 protein: CASSSSVGPGSYEQYF; CDR3 DNA: TGTGCCAGCAGCAGCTCGGTTGGGCCGGGGTCCTACGAGCAGTACTTC
clone size: .; D gene: TRBD1; V gene: TRBV4-3; J gene: TRBJ1-4; CDR3 protein: CASSQDLSETGGYEKLFF; CDR3 DNA: TGCGCCAGCAGCCAAGACCTCTCCGAGACAGGGGGTTATGAAAAACTGTTTTTT
clone size: .; D gene: .; V gene: TRBV4-3; J gene: TRBJ1-2; CDR3 protein: CASSQDSSGHGYTF; CDR3 DNA: TGCGCCAGCAGCCAAGATTCGTCAGGGCATGGCTACACCTTC
clone size: .; D gene: .; V gene: TRBV28; J gene: TRBJ2-1; CDR3 protein: CASSVGGAGRNEQFF; CDR3 DNA: TGTGCCAGCAGTGTGGGGGGGGCAGGCCGCAATGAGCAGTTCTTC
clone size: .; D gene: TRBD2; V gene: TRBV28; J gene: TRBJ2-3; CDR3 protein: CASSAQAAGVQDTQYF; CDR3 DNA: TGTGCCAGCAGTGCCCAGGCAGCGGGGGTACAAGATACGCAGTATTTT
clone size: few; D gene: .; V gene: TRBV28; J gene: TRBJ2-7; CDR3 protein: CASAGSPGIIEQYF; CDR3 DNA: TGTGCCAGCGCGGGGTCACCAGGGATCATCGAGCAGTACTTC
clone size: .; D gene: .; V gene: TRBV7-6; J gene: TRBJ2-5; CDR3 protein: CASSGGQWETQYF; CDR3 DNA: TGTGCCAGCAGCGGGGGCCAATGGGAGACCCAGTACTTC
clone size: .; D gene: .; V gene: TRBV7-2; J gene: TRBJ2-3; CDR3 protein: CASSLAPERRDTQYF; CDR3 DNA: TGTGCCAGCAGCTTAGCTCCCGAGCGCCGAGATACGCAGTATTTT
clone size: .; D gene: TRBD2; V gene: TRBV13; J gene: TRBJ2-5; CDR3 protein: CASSERRTSGWGSETQYF; CDR3 DNA: TGTGCCAGCAGCGAAAGAAGGACTAGCGGATGGGGTTCAGAGACCCAGTACTTC
clone size: .; D gene: .; V gene: TRBV20-1; J gene: TRBJ1-6; CDR3 protein: CSARVGPAYNSPLHF; CDR3 DNA: TGCAGTGCTAGAGTTGGCCCGGCCTATAATTCACCCCTCCACTTT
clone size: .; D gene: TRBD2; V gene: TRBV5-1; J gene: TRBJ2-3; CDR3 protein: CASSWDYRTDTQYF; CDR3 DNA: TGCGCCAGCAGCTGGGACTACCGCACAGATACGCAGTATTTT
clone size: once; D gene: .; V gene: TRBV13; J gene: TRBJ2-7; CDR3 protein: CASSLSPRGDYVQYF; CDR3 DNA: TGTGCCAGCAGCTTATCTCCACGGGGAGACTACGTGCAGTACTTC
clone size: .; D gene: TRBD1; V gene: TRBV2; J gene: TRBJ2-5; CDR3 protein: CASSETRDRSAQYF; CDR3 DNA: TGTGCCAGCAGTGAAACCCGGGACAGAAGCGCGCAGTACTTC
clone size: few; D gene: .; V gene: TRBV12-3/TRBV12-4; J gene: TRBJ1-2; CDR3 protein: CASSLVRQIVSYGYTF; CDR3 DNA: TGTGCCAGCAGTTTAGTGAGACAGATTGTTTCCTATGGCTACACCTTC
clone size: few; D gene: TRBD1; V gene: TRBV29-1; J gene: TRBJ2-1; CDR3 protein: CSARTGLYEQFF; CDR3 DNA: TGCAGCGCACGGACAGGGTTGTATGAGCAGTTCTTC
clone size: .; D gene: .; V gene: TRBV11-2; J gene: TRBJ2-3; CDR3 protein: CAGSLRGRGRGDTQYF; CDR3 DNA: TGTGCCGGCAGCTTAAGGGGGAGGGGGCGAGGAGATACGCAGTATTTT
clone size: .; D gene: TRBD2; V gene: TRBV7-2; J gene: TRBJ2-5; CDR3 protein: CASSRSAGGETQYF; CDR3 DNA: TGTGCCAGCAGCCGTAGCGCGGGAGGGGAGACCCAGTACTTC
clone size: .; D gene: .; V gene: TRBV20-1; J gene: TRBJ2-1; CDR3 protein: CSASSRRGSYNEQFF; CDR3 DNA: TGCAGTGCTTCAAGCCGGCGCGGATCCTACAATGAGCAGTTCTTC
clone size: .; D gene: .; V gene: TRBV7-2; J gene: TRBJ2-1; CDR3 protein: CASSLAGGGNFNEQFF; CDR3 DNA: TGTGCCAGCAGCTTAGCGGGCGGGGGCAATTTCAATGAGCAGTTCTTC
clone size: .; D gene: TRBD1; V gene: TRBV20-1; J gene: TRBJ1-6; CDR3 protein: CSTTDRWDSPLHF; CDR3 DNA: TGCAGTACCACGGACAGGTGGGATTCACCCCTCCACTTT
clone size: .; D gene: .; V gene: TRBV2; J gene: TRBJ1-3; CDR3 protein: CARSGEGIGEPGNTIYF; CDR3 DNA: TGTGCCAGGAGTGGGGAGGGGATCGGGGAACCTGGAAACACCATATATTTT
clone size: .; D gene: TRBD1; V gene: TRBV5-1; J gene: TRBJ1-2; CDR3 protein: CASSRGQRNYGYTF; CDR3 DNA: TGCGCCAGCAGCCGGGGACAGCGTAACTATGGCTACACCTTC
clone size: .; D gene: .; V gene: TRBV6-2/TRBV6-3; J gene: TRBJ2-3; CDR3 protein: CASSGPLGDTQYF; CDR3 DNA: TGTGCCAGCAGTGGGCCGTTAGGGGATACGCAGTATTTT
clone size: few; D gene: TRBD1; V gene: TRBV28; J gene: TRBJ1-2; CDR3 protein: CASSLTGNVYGYTF; CDR3 DNA: TGTGCCAGCAGTTTGACAGGGAACGTCTATGGCTACACCTTC
clone size: .; D gene: .; V gene: TRBV4-3; J gene: TRBJ2-1; CDR3 protein: CASSQDQGETQFF; CDR3 DNA: TGCGCCAGCAGCCAAGATCAAGGCGAGACCCAGTTCTTC
clone size: few; D gene: .; V gene: TRBV15; J gene: TRBJ1-2; CDR3 protein: CATSREISPDYTF; CDR3 DNA: TGTGCCACCAGCAGAGAGATCAGTCCGGACTACACCTTC
clone size: once; D gene: .; V gene: TRBV9; J gene: TRBJ1-2; CDR3 protein: CASSVDEGHYGYTF; CDR3 DNA: TGTGCCAGCAGCGTAGATGAGGGACACTATGGCTACACCTTC
clone size: .; D gene: .; V gene: TRBV3-1; J gene: TRBJ1-1; CDR3 protein: CASSPQPMNTEAFF; CDR3 DNA: TGTGCCAGCAGCCCACAGCCTATGAACACTGAAGCTTTCTTT
clone size: once; D gene: .; V gene: TRBV5-1; J gene: TRBJ1-2; CDR3 protein: CASSLTARGQSYGYTF; CDR3 DNA: TGCGCCAGCAGCCTCACCGCCAGGGGCCAGAGCTATGGCTACACCTTC